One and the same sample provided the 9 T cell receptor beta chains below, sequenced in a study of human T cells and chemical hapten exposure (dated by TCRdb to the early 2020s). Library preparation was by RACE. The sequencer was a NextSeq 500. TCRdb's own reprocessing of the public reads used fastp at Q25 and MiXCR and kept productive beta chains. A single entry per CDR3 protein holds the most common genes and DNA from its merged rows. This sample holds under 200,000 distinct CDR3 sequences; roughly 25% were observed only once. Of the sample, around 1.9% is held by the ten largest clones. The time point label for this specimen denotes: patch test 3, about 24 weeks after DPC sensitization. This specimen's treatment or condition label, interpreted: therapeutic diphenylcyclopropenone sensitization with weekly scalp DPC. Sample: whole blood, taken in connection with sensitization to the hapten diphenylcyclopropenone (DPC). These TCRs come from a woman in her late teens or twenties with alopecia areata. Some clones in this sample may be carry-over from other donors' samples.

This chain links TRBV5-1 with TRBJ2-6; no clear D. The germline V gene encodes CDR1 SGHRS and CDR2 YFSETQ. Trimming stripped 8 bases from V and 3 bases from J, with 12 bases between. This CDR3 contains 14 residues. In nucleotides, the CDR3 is TGCGCCAGTCGCATTACATTTGGGGCCAACGTCCTGACTTTC. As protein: CASRITFGANVLTF.

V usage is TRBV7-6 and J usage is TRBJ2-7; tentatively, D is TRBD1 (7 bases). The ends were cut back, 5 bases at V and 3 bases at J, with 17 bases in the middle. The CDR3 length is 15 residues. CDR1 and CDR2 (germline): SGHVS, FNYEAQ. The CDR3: CASSGGTDLSYEQYF. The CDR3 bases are TGTGCCAGCAGCGGCGGGACAGACCTAAGCTACGAGCAGTACTTC.

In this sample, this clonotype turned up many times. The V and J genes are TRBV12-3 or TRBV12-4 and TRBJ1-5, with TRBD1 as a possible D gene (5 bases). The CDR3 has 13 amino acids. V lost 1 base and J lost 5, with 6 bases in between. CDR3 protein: CASSLVGDQPQHF. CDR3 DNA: TGTGCCAGCAGTTTAGTGGGGGATCAGCCCCAGCATTTT.

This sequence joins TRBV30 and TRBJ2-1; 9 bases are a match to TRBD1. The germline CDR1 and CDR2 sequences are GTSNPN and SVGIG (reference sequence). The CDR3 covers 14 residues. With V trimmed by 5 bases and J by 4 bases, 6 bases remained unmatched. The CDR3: CAWSPGQGYNEQFF. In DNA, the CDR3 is TGTGCCTGGTCACCGGGACAGGGTTACAATGAGCAGTTCTTC.

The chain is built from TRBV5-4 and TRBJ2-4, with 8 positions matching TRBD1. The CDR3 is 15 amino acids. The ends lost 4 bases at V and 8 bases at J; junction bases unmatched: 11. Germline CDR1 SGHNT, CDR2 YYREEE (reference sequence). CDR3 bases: TGTGCCAGCAGCCAAGGACAGGGAGGCGCCGACATTCAGTACTTC. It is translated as CASSQGQGGADIQYF.

CDR3 residues: CATWGPTGEQFF. CDR3 DNA sequence: TGTGCCACGTGGGGACCTACGGGTGAGCAGTTCTTC. The rearrangement joins TRBV24-1 to TRBJ2-1; D is possibly TRBD1 or TRBD2 (5 bases each). Germline V gene sequence: CDR1 KGHDR, CDR2 SFDVKD. The CDR3 consists of 12 residues. V gave up 10 bases and J gave up 9 bases, with 15 bases separating them.

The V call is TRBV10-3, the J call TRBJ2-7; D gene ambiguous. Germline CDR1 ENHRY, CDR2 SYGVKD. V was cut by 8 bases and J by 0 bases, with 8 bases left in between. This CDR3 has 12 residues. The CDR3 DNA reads TGTGCCATCGCCGACCTCTCCTACGAGCAGTACTTC. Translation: CAIADLSYEQYF.

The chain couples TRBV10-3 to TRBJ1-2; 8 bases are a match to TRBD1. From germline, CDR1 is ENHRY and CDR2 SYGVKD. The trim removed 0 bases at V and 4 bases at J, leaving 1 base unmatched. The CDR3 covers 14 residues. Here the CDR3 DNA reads TGTGCCATCAGTGAGTCGGACAGGGCCTATGGCTACACCTTC. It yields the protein CAISESDRAYGYTF.

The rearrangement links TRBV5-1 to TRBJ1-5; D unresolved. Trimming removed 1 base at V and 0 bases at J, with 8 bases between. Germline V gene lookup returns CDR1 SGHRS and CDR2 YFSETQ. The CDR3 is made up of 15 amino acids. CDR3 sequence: CASSLNWGSNQPQHF. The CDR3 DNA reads TGCGCCAGCAGCTTGAATTGGGGTAGCAATCAGCCCCAGCATTTT.